The 8 T cell receptor beta chains below all came from one sample that was sequenced in a study of blood T cell repertoires in COVID-19. Sequenced by immunoSEQ multiplex PCR; TCRdb stores in-frame clones only, minus some. This table has about 250,000 clones, roughly 87% appearing once. Sequencing input: PBMCs or T cells enriched from blood (not recorded which). The receptors were gathered from a woman younger than 45 with acute COVID-19.

This sequence joins TRBV2 and TRBJ1-2; 10 nucleotides match TRBD1. After removal of 7 bases from V and 6 bases from J, the junction contained 11 bases not matched to a gene. Germline V gives CDR1 SNHLY, CDR2 FYNNEI. The CDR3 runs 15 residues. This chain's CDR3 is CASKVLWTGGDGYTF. The CDR3 DNA sequence: TGTGCCAGCAAGGTCCTGTGGACAGGGGGTGATGGCTACACCTTC.

The chain joins TRBV7-8 to TRBJ1-6; D gene uncertain. The CDR3 length is 15 residues. The germline CDR1 and CDR2 sequences are SGHVS and FQNEAQ. With 1 base removed from V and 4 bases from J, the gap between germline ends came to 8 bases. The CDR3 DNA sequence: TGTGCCAGCAGCTTAGACAGCCCTTATAATTCACCCCTCCACTTT. Translation: CASSLDSPYNSPLHF.

V usage is TRBV6-5 and J usage is TRBJ2-7; D remains unclear. The V gene's germline CDR1 is MNHEY and CDR2 SVGAGI. The CDR3 length is 12 residues. Trimming took off 0 bases at V and 6 bases at J, with 6 bases between the two ends. Written as DNA, the CDR3 is TGTGCCAGCAGTTACTCGGCCACCGAGCAGTACTTC. The encoded protein is CASSYSATEQYF.

CDR3 nucleotide sequence: TGTGCCTGGAGTCTGGGACAGGGTAGAAATGAGCAGTTCTTC. It yields the protein CAWSLGQGRNEQFF. V and J are TRBV30 and TRBJ2-1, with TRBD1 identical over 9 bases. The CDR3 covers 14 residues. Trimming at V came to 2 bases and at J to 7 bases, leaving 6 bases not matched to a gene. Looked up from germline, CDR1 is GTSNPN and CDR2 is SVGIG (reference sequence).

This chain connects TRBV5-5 to TRBJ1-2; the D gene is possibly TRBD1 (6 bases). This CDR3 region has 15 residues. The V gene's germline CDR1 is SGHKS and CDR2 YYEKEE (reference sequence). V lost 1 base to trimming and J lost 4 bases, with 14 bases between them. The CDR3 bases are TGTGCCAGCAGCTTGAGTACAGGGACGGGCTATGGCTACACCTTC. This encodes CASSLSTGTGYGYTF.

The chain carries TRBV19 and TRBJ1-1; D possibly corresponds to TRBD1 (5 bases). Trimming shortened V by 10 bases and J by 3 bases, and 15 bases separated the two germline ends. Germline CDR1 and CDR2: LNHDA and SQIVND (reference sequence). CDR3 length equals 13 residues. The CDR3 region has the DNA TGTGCCACCTTCGGAGGGGTTTACACTGAAGCTTTCTTT. Translating gives CATFGGVYTEAFF.

V usage is TRBV12-5 and J usage is TRBJ1-5; D is unclear. V shed 6 bases and J shed 2 bases, with 2 bases lying between them. CDR1 LGHNT and CDR2 FRNRAP come from the germline V gene. The CDR3 length is 11 residues. The CDR3 bases are TGTGCTAGTGGCGGCAATCAGCCCCAGCATTTT. Protein product: CASGGNQPQHF.

This rearrangement joins TRBV3-1 (or the pseudogene TRBV3-2) to TRBJ2-3, with TRBD2 identical over 7 bases. Germline CDR1 is LGHDT and CDR2 is YNNKEL (reference sequence). The CDR3 runs 16 residues. Trimming at V came to 4 bases and at J to 1 base, leaving 8 bases not matched to a gene. CDR3 sequence (DNA): TGTGCCAGCAGCCGCAATCCTAGCGGACGCACAGATACGCAGTATTTT. Translated, it gives CASSRNPSGRTDTQYF.